The T cell receptor beta chain described here comes from a study of cytomegalovirus exposure and HLA in healthy donors. Assay: immunoSEQ multiplex PCR; the TCRdb copy retains only in-frame clones and omits some. The profile shows about 270,000 clones, 80% to 90% of them singletons. This CDR3 is built from 16 residues. Germline loops: CDR1 KGHSY, CDR2 FQNENV. V gave up 4 bases and J gave up 4 bases; unmatched junction bases: 6. Sequencing was performed on PBMCs. The chain is built from TRBV16 and TRBJ1-5; 11 bases align to TRBD1. This TCR derives from a woman younger than 30 in good health and CMV-seronegative. Here the CDR3 DNA reads TGTGCCAGCAGCCCGTCGGGACAGGGGGTAAATCAGCCCCAGCATTTT. Translation gives CASSPSGQGVNQPQHF.